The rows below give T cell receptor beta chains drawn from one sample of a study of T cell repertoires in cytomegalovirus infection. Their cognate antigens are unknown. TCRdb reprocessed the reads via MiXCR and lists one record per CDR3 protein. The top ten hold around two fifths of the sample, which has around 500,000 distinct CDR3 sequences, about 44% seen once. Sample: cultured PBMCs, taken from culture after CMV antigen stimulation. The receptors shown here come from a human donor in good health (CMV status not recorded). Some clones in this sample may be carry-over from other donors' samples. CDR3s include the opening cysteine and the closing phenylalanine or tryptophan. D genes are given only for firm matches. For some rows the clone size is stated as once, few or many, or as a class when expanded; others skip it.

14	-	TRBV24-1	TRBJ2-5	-	TGTGCCACCGCCCCCCGGGGGGCCCAAGAGACCCAGTACTTC	CATAPRGAQETQYF
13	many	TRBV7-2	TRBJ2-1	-	TGTGCCAGCAGCTTGCAGACCTACAATGAGCAGTTCTTC	CASSLQTYNEQFF
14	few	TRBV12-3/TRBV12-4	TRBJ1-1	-	TGTGCCAGCAGTTTAAATGGTGCGGGCACTGAAGCTTTCTTT	CASSLNGAGTEAFF
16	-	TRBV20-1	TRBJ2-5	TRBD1	TGCAGTGCGCTTAATCCGGGACAGGGAAGTCAAGAGACCCAGTACTTC	CSALNPGQGSQETQYF
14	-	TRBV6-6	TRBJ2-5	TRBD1	TGTGCCAGCAGTTACTCTACAGGGGTGGAGACCCAGTACTTC	CASSYSTGVETQYF
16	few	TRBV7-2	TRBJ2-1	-	TGTGCCAGCAGCTTTGGTGGGGAGACGGTTTGGAATGAGCAGTTCTTC	CASSFGGETVWNEQFF
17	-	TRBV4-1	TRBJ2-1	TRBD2	TGCGCCAGCAGGGATCCCACTAGCGCCTACTCCTACAATGAGCAGTTCTTC	CASRDPTSAYSYNEQFF
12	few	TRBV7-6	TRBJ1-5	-	TGTGCCAGCAGCCCCGGGAGGCAGCCCCAGCATTTT	CASSPGRQPQHF
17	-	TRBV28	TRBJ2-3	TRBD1	TGTGCCAGCAGTTTTTATCGTGGGACAGGGACAACAGATACGCAGTATTTT	CASSFYRGTGTTDTQYF
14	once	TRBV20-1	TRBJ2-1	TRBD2	TGCAGTGCGAGGCGGGGGGGCCTCTACAATGAGCAGTTCTTC	CSARRGGLYNEQFF
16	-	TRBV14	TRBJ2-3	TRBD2	TGTGCCAGCAGCCAAGATGTGGGACTAAGCACAGATACGCAGTATTTT	CASSQDVGLSTDTQYF
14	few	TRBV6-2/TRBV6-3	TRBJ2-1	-	TGTGCCAGCAGTTACAGTCCGGGGATAGATGAGCAGTTCTTC	CASSYSPGIDEQFF
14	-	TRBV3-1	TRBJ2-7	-	TGTGCCAGCAACCAAGGGACGGCTCCCCACGAGCAGTACTTC	CASNQGTAPHEQYF
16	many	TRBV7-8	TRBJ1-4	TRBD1	TGTGCCAGCAGCTTAGCCCGACAGGGCCGAGTTGAAAAACTGTTTTTT	CASSLARQGRVEKLFF
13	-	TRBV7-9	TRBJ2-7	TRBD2	TGTGCCAGCAGCTTAGTAGCGGGGGCCGAGCAGTACTTC	CASSLVAGAEQYF
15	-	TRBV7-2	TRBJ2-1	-	TGTGCCAGCAGCTTAGGGTGGGGGCCATACAATGAGCAGTTCTTC	CASSLGWGPYNEQFF
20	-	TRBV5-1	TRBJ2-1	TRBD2	TGCGCCAGCAGCGAACGGCACGGGACTAGCGGGAGGGCCTTGCGAAATGAGCAGTTCTTC	CASSERHGTSGRALRNEQFF
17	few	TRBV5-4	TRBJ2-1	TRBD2	TGTGCCAGCAGCTTGGCGCGTTGGAGCGGGGGGTTGAATGAGCAGTTCTTC	CASSLARWSGGLNEQFF
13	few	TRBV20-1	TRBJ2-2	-	TGCAGTGCTCCCTCCATTACCCCCGGGGAGCTGTTTTTT	CSAPSITPGELFF
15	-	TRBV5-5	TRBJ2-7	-	TGTGCCAGCAGCAGACTCCAGGGGACCTTCTACGAGCAGTACTTC	CASSRLQGTFYEQYF
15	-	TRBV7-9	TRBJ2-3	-	TGTGCCAGCAGCTCAGCTGCCGAGGGTTCAGATACGCAGTATTTT	CASSSAAEGSDTQYF
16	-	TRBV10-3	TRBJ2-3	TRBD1	TGTGCCATCAGTGGTGGAGCAGGGGGCGACGCAGATACGCAGTATTTT	CAISGGAGGDADTQYF
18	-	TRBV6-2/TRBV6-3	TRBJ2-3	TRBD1	TGTGCCAGCAGTTACCGGGACAGGCACAAACTCAGCACAGATACGCAGTATTTT	CASSYRDRHKLSTDTQYF
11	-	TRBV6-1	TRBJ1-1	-	TGTGCCAGTTCCAGGGTCGCTGAAGCTTTCTTT	CASSRVAEAFF
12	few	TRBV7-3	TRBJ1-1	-	TGTGCCAGCAGCGATACTGGAGGGTTTGCTTTCTTT	CASSDTGGFAFF
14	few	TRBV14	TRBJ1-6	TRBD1	TGTGCCAGCAGCCCCTGGACAGGGGGATCACCCCTCCACTTT	CASSPWTGGSPLHF
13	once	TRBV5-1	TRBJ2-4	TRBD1	TGCGCCAGCAGCTTAACGGGACAGGGAATTCAGTACTTC	CASSLTGQGIQYF
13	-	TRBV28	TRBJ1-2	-	TGTGCCAGCAGTTTACACAGGGATGATGGCTACACCTTC	CASSLHRDDGYTF
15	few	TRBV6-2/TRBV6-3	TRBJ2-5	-	TGTGCCAGCAGTTACTCGTTGTGGGGTCAAGAGACCCAGTACTTC	CASSYSLWGQETQYF
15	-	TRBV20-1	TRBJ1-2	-	TGCAGTGCTAGAGACCCAGGGGCGACTTTAAATGGCTACACCTTC	CSARDPGATLNGYTF
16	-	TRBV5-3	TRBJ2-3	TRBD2	TGTGCCAGCAGCGAGACTAGCCCTACTATCACAGATACGCAGTATTTT	CASSETSPTITDTQYF
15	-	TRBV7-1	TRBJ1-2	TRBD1	TGTGCCAGCAGCCCCGACAGGGGGCAGAGCTATGGCTACACCTTC	CASSPDRGQSYGYTF
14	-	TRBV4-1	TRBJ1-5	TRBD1	TGCGCCAGCAGCCAGACAGGGGGCTATCAGCCCCAGCATTTT	CASSQTGGYQPQHF
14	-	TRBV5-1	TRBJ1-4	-	TGCGCCAGCAGCTTTGATGCAACTAATGAAAAACTGTTTTTT	CASSFDATNEKLFF
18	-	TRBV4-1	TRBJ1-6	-	TGCGCCAGCAGCCAAGTCCCCTTGGGGGTCCAACGTAATTCACCCCTCCACTTT	CASSQVPLGVQRNSPLHF
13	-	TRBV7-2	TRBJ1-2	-	TGTGCCAGCAGTGCAGTAGCTAACTATGGCTACACCTTC	CASSAVANYGYTF
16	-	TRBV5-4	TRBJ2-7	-	TGTGCCAGCAGCCCACCCCCTGGGCGCGATCCCTACGAGCAGTACTTC	CASSPPPGRDPYEQYF
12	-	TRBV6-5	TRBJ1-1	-	TGTGCCAGCAGGGAATGGGGGCAGGAGGCTTTCTTT	CASREWGQEAFF
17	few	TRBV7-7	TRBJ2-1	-	TGTGCCAGCAGCCCGTCGCGCCGCTTGAGCTCCTACAATGAGCAGTTCTTC	CASSPSRRLSSYNEQFF
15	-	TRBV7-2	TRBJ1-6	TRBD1	TGTGCCAGCAGCTCCCAGGGGGCGGATAATTCACCCCTCCACTTT	CASSSQGADNSPLHF
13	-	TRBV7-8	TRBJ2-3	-	TGTGCCAGCGCTCGGGGCGGCACGGATACGCAGTATTTT	CASARGGTDTQYF
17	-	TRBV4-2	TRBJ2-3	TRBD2	TGTGCCAGCAGCCAGCCGCGGAGCGGGGGGGCTGAGGATACGCAGTATTTT	CASSQPRSGGAEDTQYF
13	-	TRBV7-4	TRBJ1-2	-	TGTGCCAGCAGCTGGGGGATGTCGTATGGCTACACCTTC	CASSWGMSYGYTF
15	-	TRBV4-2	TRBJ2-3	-	TGTGCCAGCAGCGTCCGGGACAAAAGCACAGATACGCAGTATTTT	CASSVRDKSTDTQYF
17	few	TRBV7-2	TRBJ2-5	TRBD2	TGTGCCAGCAGCTCTGGACTAGCGGGAGGGCCGCAGGAGACCCAGTACTTC	CASSSGLAGGPQETQYF
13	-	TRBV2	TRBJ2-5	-	TGTGCCAGCAGTGAAGCGTTTGGGGAGACCCAGTACTTC	CASSEAFGETQYF
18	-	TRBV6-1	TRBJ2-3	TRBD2	TGTGCCAGCAGTGACCGTGTGACTAGCGGGAGGGCGGGAGATACGCAGTATTTT	CASSDRVTSGRAGDTQYF
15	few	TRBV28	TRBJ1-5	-	TGTGCCAGCAGTCCCCGGGGTTATAGCAATCAGCCCCAGCATTTT	CASSPRGYSNQPQHF
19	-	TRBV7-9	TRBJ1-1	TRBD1	TGTGCCAGCAGCTTAGGATCAACTCAGGGGGTACGGGAGAACACTGAAGCTTTCTTT	CASSLGSTQGVRENTEAFF
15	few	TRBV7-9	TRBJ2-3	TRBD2	TGTGCCAGCAGCCCAAGGCGGGGGGGCACAGATACGCAGTATTTT	CASSPRRGGTDTQYF
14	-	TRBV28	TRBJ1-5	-	TGTGCCAGCAGTTTGCTTCTGAGGGATCAGCCCCAGCATTTT	CASSLLLRDQPQHF
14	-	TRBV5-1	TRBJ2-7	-	TGCGCCAGCAGCTTGGATCTGGCACCCTACGAGCAGTACTTC	CASSLDLAPYEQYF
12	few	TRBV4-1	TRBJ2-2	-	TGCGCCAGCAGCCACCCGACCGGGGAGCTGTTTTTT	CASSHPTGELFF
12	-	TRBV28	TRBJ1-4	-	TGTGCCAGCACCCGGGACACTGAAAAACTGTTTTTT	CASTRDTEKLFF
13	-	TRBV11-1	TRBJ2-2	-	TGTGCCAGCAGCCCACTAGTTTACGGGGAGCTGTTTTTT	CASSPLVYGELFF
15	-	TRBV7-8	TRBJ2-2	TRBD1	TGTGCCAGCAGCTCTCAACTGACAGGGACCAGGGAGCTGTTTTTT	CASSSQLTGTRELFF
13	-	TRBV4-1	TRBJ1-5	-	TGCGCCAGCAGCCAAGGGACAAATCAGCCCCAGCATTTT	CASSQGTNQPQHF
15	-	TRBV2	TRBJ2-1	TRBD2	TGTGCCAGCAGGCAGACTAGCGGGGGAGGAGATGAGCAGTTCTTC	CASRQTSGGGDEQFF
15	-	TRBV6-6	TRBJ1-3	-	TGTGCCAGCAGGCCACTGATGAGCTCTGGAAACACCATATATTTT	CASRPLMSSGNTIYF